Shown below are 8 T cell receptor beta chains from a single sample sequenced in a study of CD8 T cells in Susac syndrome. An amount of RNA that ranged from 0.5 to 1 ug was reverse transcribed with random hexamers. TCRdb re-analysed the immunoSEQ multiplex PCR reads in MiXCR, keeping a single row per CDR3 protein. There are roughly 400,000 distinct CDR3 sequences in the sample; 75% to 90% occur only once, and about 0.12% lies in the top ten. The sample was CD8+ T cells from PBMCs. Receptors originate from a human donor with multiple sclerosis.

This rearrangement joins TRBV12-3 or TRBV12-4 to TRBJ2-2; TRBD1 matches at 9 bases. The V segment lost 5 bases and the J segment 3 bases; nucleotides outside the gene matches: 4. This CDR3 is built from 15 residues. This CDR3 reads CASSLGTGYTGELFF. The CDR3 DNA reads as TGTGCCAGCAGTCTCGGGACAGGGTACACCGGGGAGCTGTTTTTT.

The rearrangement uses TRBV4-1 and TRBJ2-7; D remains unclear. The CDR3 contains 14 residues. The V end lost 1 base, the J end lost 2 bases, and 9 bases lay between the germline ends. Per the germline V gene, CDR1 is MGHRA and CDR2 is YSYEKL. This CDR3 reads CASSQVTGPYEQYF. The CDR3, as DNA: TGCGCCAGCAGCCAAGTGACCGGGCCCTACGAGCAGTACTTC.

The V gene is TRBV7-9, the J gene TRBJ2-1; 9 bases map to TRBD1. Germline V lookup: CDR1 SEHNR, CDR2 FQNEAQ (reference sequence). The CDR3 contains 14 residues. J lost 8 bases, V lost 3 bases, and 5 bases had no gene match. Written as DNA, the CDR3 is TGTGCCAGCAGCTTGGGACAGGGTTTCGATGAGCAGTTCTTC. It specifies CASSLGQGFDEQFF.

The gene calls are TRBV28 and TRBJ2-1; 7 bases line up with TRBD1. Per germline, CDR1 MDHEN and CDR2 SYDVKM. V shed 7 bases and J 5 bases; nucleotides not matched to a gene: 8. CDR3 length: 14 residues. CDR3 nucleotide sequence: TGTGCCAGCAAAACTCCGGGACAGAACAATGAGCAGTTCTTC. Its protein product is CASKTPGQNNEQFF.

The DNA of the CDR3 is TGCGCCAGCAGCTCGATGGAGGCTGGTAACACTGAAGCTTTCTTT. Translating gives CASSSMEAGNTEAFF. The chain links TRBV5-1 to TRBJ1-1; D remains ambiguous. The germline V gene encodes CDR1 SGHRS and CDR2 YFSETQ. CDR3 length: 15 amino acids. Trimming removed 3 bases at V and 2 bases at J, with 14 bases between.

The chain joins TRBV15 to TRBJ2-7; D is perhaps TRBD1 or TRBD2 (5 bases each). The CDR3 has 13 residues. CDR1 is LNHNV, CDR2 YYDKDF, per germline (reference sequence). The V gene lost 6 bases and the J gene lost 0 bases, with 9 bases spanning the gap. The chain's CDR3 is CATRAGSSYEQYF. The CDR3 nucleotides read TGTGCCACCAGGGCAGGGAGCTCCTACGAGCAGTACTTC. Combining the CDR3 with reference TRBV15 and TRBJ2-7 gives the whole variable domain DAMVIQNPRYQVTQFGKPVTLSCSQTLNHNVMYWYQQKSSQAPKLLFHYYDKDFNNEADTPDNFQSRRPNTSFCFLDIRSPGLGDTAMYLCATRAGSSYEQYFGPGTRLTVT.

The V call is TRBV28, the J call TRBJ1-5, with a possible D match to TRBD1 (6 bases). V lost 10 bases to trimming and J lost 2 bases, with 12 bases between them. CDR3 length: 13 amino acids. Per the germline V gene, CDR1 is MDHEN and CDR2 is SYDVKM. CDR3 nucleotide sequence: TGTGCCATTGGGGGCAGGGGCAATCAGCCCCAGCATTTT. Translating gives CAIGGRGNQPQHF.

This clonotype was seen only a few times. V and J are TRBV27 and TRBJ2-7; tentative D call: TRBD1 (5 bases). V was trimmed by 5 bases and J by 0 bases, leaving 11 bases between them. Germline-derived CDR1 and CDR2 are MNHEY and SMNVEV (reference sequence). This CDR3 has 14 amino acids. The CDR3 sequence is CASSPGPSSYEQYF. The CDR3 region has the DNA TGTGCCAGCAGTCCAGGGCCCAGCTCCTACGAGCAGTACTTC.